Here is one TCR beta chain with its context. Its antigen is unknown. The primer mix had 60 Vbeta and 13 Jbeta primers. Per the authors' pipeline: Unique TCR beta chains numbered roughly 84 million in a later analysis, with approximately 10 million shared. Method: immunoSEQ multiplex PCR; TCRdb's copy keeps in-frame clones and lacks some. D and trimming were read from the DNA, whereas the V and J calls and clone size are those reported in that table. The sample includes 150,000 to 200,000 clones, about three quarters seen only once; the top ten take over 2%. V trimming: 0 bases; J trimming: 6 bases; junction bases outside the gene matches: 4. CDR1 LGHNA and CDR2 YNFKEQ come from the germline V gene. The CDR3 runs to 15 residues. The source of the sample is a study of cytomegalovirus exposure and HLA in healthy donors. Study in general: Approximately 85 million unique TCRs from HLA-typed donors were held in an early release of data.

General observations from the study: Serostatus for CMV was the only available immune exposure information. TCR beta chains numbering some 160 were designated cytomegalovirus-associated.

This clonotype was obtained from a middle-aged woman in good health and CMV-seropositive. Sequenced sample: PBMCs. The V gene is TRBV4-2, the J gene TRBJ2-1; 8 nucleotides align to TRBD2. CDR3 loop: CASSQDGRGANEQFF. The CDR3 DNA sequence: TGTGCCAGCAGCCAAGATGGGCGGGGGGCCAATGAGCAGTTCTTC.